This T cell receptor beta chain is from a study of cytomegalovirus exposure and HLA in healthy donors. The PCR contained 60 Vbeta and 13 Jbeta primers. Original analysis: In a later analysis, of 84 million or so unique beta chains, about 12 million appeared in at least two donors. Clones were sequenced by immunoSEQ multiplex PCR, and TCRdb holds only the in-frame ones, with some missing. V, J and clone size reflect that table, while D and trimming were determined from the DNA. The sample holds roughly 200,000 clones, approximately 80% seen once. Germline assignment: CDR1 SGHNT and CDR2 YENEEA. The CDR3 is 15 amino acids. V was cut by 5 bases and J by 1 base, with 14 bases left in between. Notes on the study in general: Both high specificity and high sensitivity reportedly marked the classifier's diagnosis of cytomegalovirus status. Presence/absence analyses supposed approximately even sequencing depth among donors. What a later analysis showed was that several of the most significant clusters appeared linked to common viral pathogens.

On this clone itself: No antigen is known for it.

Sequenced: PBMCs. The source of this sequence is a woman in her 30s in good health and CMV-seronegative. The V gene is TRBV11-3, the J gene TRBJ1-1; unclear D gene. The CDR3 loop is CASSLTGFGNTEAFF. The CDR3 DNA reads TGTGCCAGCAGCCTGACGGGATTTGGGAACACTGAAGCTTTCTTT.